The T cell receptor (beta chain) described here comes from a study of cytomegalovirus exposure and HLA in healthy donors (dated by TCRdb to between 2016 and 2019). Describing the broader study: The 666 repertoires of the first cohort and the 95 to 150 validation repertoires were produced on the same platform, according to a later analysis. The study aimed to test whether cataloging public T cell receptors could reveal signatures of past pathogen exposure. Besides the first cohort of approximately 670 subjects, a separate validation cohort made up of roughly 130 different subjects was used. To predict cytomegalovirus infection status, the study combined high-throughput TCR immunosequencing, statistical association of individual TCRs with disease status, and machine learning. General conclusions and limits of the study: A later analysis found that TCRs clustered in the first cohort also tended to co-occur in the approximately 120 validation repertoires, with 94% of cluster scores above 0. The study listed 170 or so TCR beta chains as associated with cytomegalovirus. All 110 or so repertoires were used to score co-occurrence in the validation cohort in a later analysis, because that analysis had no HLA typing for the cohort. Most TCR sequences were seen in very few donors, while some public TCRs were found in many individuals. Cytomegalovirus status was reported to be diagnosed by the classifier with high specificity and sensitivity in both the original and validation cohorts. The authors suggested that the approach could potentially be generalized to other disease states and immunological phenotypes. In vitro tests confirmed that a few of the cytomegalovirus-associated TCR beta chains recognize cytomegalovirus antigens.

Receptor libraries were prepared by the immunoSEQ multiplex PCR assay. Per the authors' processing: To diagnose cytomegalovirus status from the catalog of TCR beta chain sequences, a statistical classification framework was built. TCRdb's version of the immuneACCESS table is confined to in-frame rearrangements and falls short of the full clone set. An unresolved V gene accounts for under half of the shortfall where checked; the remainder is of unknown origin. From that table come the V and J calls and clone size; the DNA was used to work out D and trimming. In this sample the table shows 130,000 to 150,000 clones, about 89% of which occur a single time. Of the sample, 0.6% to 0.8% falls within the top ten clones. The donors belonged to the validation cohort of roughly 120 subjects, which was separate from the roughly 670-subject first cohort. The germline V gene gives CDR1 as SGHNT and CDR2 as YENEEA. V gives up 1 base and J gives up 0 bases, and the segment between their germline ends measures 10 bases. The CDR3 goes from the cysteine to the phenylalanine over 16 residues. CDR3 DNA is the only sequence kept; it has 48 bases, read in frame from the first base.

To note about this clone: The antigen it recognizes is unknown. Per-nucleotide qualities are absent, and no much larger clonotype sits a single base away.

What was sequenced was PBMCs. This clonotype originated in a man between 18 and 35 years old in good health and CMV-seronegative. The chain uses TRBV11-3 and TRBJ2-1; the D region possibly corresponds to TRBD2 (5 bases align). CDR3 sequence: CASSLGGVPSYNEQFF. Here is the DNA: TGTGCCAGCAGCTTAGGGGGAGTTCCCTCCTACAATGAGCAGTTCTTC.